Each of the 21 T cell receptor beta chains below was sequenced from the same sample in a study of T cell responses to AZD1222 COVID-19 vaccine. Libraries were prepared by immunoSEQ multiplex PCR; TCRdb keeps only in-frame clonotypes and omits some of them. The profile shows some 110,000 clones, roughly 88% of them singletons. The sequencing here drew on peripheral blood, taken on day 0 of AZD1222 vaccination. These receptor sequences come from an adult in good health.

The chain couples TRBV18 to TRBJ2-7; TRBD1 aligns across 8 bases. V lost 5 bases, J lost 3 bases, and 9 bases stayed unmatched. Per the germline V gene, CDR1 is KGHSH and CDR2 is LQKENI. This CDR3 comprises 15 residues. In DNA form, the CDR3 reads TGTGCCAGCTCATCGGGCACTGGACAGGGCTACGAGCAGTACTTC. Amino acids: CASSSGTGQGYEQYF.

As to this clone: Other DNA sequences within the sample encode an identical CDR3. This rearrangement joins TRBV28 to TRBJ2-5, with D uncertain. V lost 1 base, J lost 5 bases, and 8 bases lay in between. Looked up from germline, CDR1 is MDHEN and CDR2 is SYDVKM. The CDR3 is made up of 13 amino acids. The CDR3 loop reads CASSLSVRETQYF. The CDR3 DNA sequence: TGTGCCAGCAGTTTATCCGTGAGGGAGACCCAGTACTTC.

The chain carries TRBV7-2 and TRBJ2-1; 12 nucleotides agree with TRBD2. The CDR3 is 14 residues long. The V gene's germline CDR1 is SGHTA and CDR2 FQGNSA. V was clipped by 0 bases and J by 14 bases; unmatched bases: 5. For the CDR3, the DNA is TGTGCCAGCAGCTTAGCCCTAGCGGGGGGGCAAGAGTTCTTC. It specifies CASSLALAGGQEFF.

This chain joins TRBV5-1 and TRBJ1-1; 8 bases are shared with TRBD1. V dropped 2 bases and J dropped 7; count of bases not matched to a gene: 4. This CDR3 spans 13 amino acids. The germline gives CDR1 SGHRS, CDR2 YFSETQ. In nucleotides, the CDR3 is TGCGCCAGCAGCTTTGGGACAGGCCGTGAAGCTTTCTTT. This encodes CASSFGTGREAFF.

The chain recombines TRBV7-8 with TRBJ2-7; TRBD1 is a possible D gene (6 bases). Trimming shortened V by 1 base and J by 6 bases, and 16 bases separated the two germline ends. The germline CDR1 and CDR2 sequences are SGHVS and FQNEAQ. The CDR3 covers 15 residues. The CDR3 here is CASSLGLIAGVEQYF. The DNA for the CDR3 is TGTGCCAGCAGCTTAGGCCTGATCGCAGGGGTCGAGCAGTACTTC.

In its sample, this clone was seen once. V is TRBV28 and J is TRBJ1-1, with unresolved D. Germline values: CDR1 MDHEN, CDR2 SYDVKM. V was shortened by 5 bases and J by 3 bases, with 4 bases between the two germline ends. This CDR3 is built from 11 residues. CDR3 amino acids: CASSTYTEAFF. DNA of the CDR3: TGTGCCAGCAGTACGTACACTGAAGCTTTCTTT.

The V gene is TRBV9, the J gene TRBJ1-1; D not certain. Germline V gives CDR1 SGDLS, CDR2 YYNGEE. V lost 4 bases and J 1 base, leaving 14 bases between the germline ends. This CDR3 has 15 amino acids. The CDR3 sequence is CASSSTLTENTEAFF. The CDR3 coding sequence is TGTGCCAGCAGCTCCACTTTAACCGAGAACACTGAAGCTTTCTTT.

This chain uses TRBV7-2 with TRBJ2-7, with a tentative D call TRBD2 (5 bases). Germline values: CDR1 SGHTA, CDR2 FQGNSA. The CDR3 contains 14 residues. V lost 7 bases and J 1 base, leaving 14 bases between the germline ends. CDR3 region: CASTPGFTSYEQYF. DNA of the CDR3: TGTGCCAGCACACCGGGATTTACATCCTACGAGCAGTACTTC.

The rearrangement uses TRBV9 and TRBJ2-7; D may correspond to TRBD1 or TRBD2 (6 bases each). V lost 4 bases, J lost 0 bases, and 17 bases lay in between. The CDR3 sequence is 16 residues long. Germline values: CDR1 SGDLS, CDR2 YYNGEE. The CDR3 DNA reads TGTGCCAGCAGCCTAACGGGGGCGTCAGTCTCCTACGAGCAGTACTTC. This encodes CASSLTGASVSYEQYF.

This clone appeared a few times. V and J are TRBV29-1 and TRBJ1-2, with D perhaps TRBD1 (5 bases). The CDR3 is 15 amino acids. Trimming stripped 6 bases from V and 2 bases from J, with 19 bases between. From germline, CDR1 is SQVTM and CDR2 ANQGSEA. The CDR3 loop is CSVVPPTGLNYGYTF. CDR3 sequence (DNA): TGCAGCGTCGTCCCTCCTACAGGTCTGAACTATGGCTACACCTTC.

The genes are TRBV19 and TRBJ1-3, with D uncertain. In germline, CDR1 is LNHDA, CDR2 SQIVND (reference sequence). This CDR3 spans 17 amino acids. V dropped 4 bases and J dropped 0 bases, with 16 bases sitting between them. In DNA, the CDR3 is TGTGCCAGTAGTAAGACGGCCCGGAGGGCCTCTGGAAACACCATATATTTT. It is translated as CASSKTARRASGNTIYF.

The J gene is TRBJ1-1, the V gene TRBV19, with D hard to call. The CDR3 loop spans 15 amino acids. The germline V gene has CDR1 LNHDA and CDR2 SQIVND (reference sequence). V was shortened by 5 bases and J by 2 bases, with 15 bases between the two germline ends. The CDR3 DNA follows: TGTGCCAGTAGTCCCCCCCCAGGAGTTAACACTGAAGCTTTCTTT. Its translation is CASSPPPGVNTEAFF.

V usage is TRBV6-5 and J usage is TRBJ1-2; 7 bases match TRBD1. The CDR3 is made up of 15 amino acids. V gave up 0 bases and J gave up 8 bases; unmatched junction bases: 9. Germline CDR1 MNHEY, CDR2 SVGAGI. The CDR3 nucleotides are TGTGCCAGCAGTTACTCAGCGGGAGGAGGGGGCGGCTACACCTTC. As protein: CASSYSAGGGGGYTF.

The chain is built from TRBV18 and TRBJ1-5; possibly TRBD1 for D (5 bases). The V gene's germline CDR1 is KGHSH and CDR2 LQKENI. The CDR3 extends over 13 amino acids. V shed 6 bases and J shed 8 bases, with 14 bases lying between them. The CDR3 loop reads CASSSGAGEPQHF. The CDR3 bases are TGTGCCAGCTCTTCCGGGGCCGGGGAGCCCCAGCATTTT.

The chain uses TRBV11-2 and TRBJ1-6; D ambiguous. The CDR3 is 15 amino acids. The germline CDR1 and CDR2 sequences are SGHAT and FQNNGV. Trimming took off 1 base at V and 8 bases at J, with 12 bases between the two ends. The chain's CDR3 is CASSLGGSGYSPLHF. The CDR3 DNA reads as TGTGCCAGCAGCTTAGGCGGATCCGGGTATTCACCCCTCCACTTT.

The chain links TRBV6-2 or TRBV6-3 to TRBJ1-2; D call uncertain. Trimming removed 3 bases at V and 1 base at J, with 9 bases between. Germline-derived CDR1 and CDR2 are MNHEY and SVGEGT. This CDR3 is built from 14 residues. This CDR3 reads CASSYSEGNYGYTF. The DNA for the CDR3 is TGTGCCAGCAGTTATTCAGAGGGTAACTATGGCTACACCTTC.

This chain connects TRBV28 to TRBJ2-5; D tentatively reads TRBD1 or TRBD2 (5 bases each). The CDR3 sequence is 12 residues long. Germline V lookup: CDR1 MDHEN, CDR2 SYDVKM. Between the trimmed V and J ends, which lost 4 bases and 4 bases, there was a span of 7 bases. In DNA form, the CDR3 reads TGTGCCAGCAGTTCCGGGACAGAGACCCAGTACTTC. It codes for CASSSGTETQYF.

This clone was seen a handful of times. CDR3: CASSVSPTGVYGYTF. DNA of the CDR3: TGTGCCAGCAGCGTATCTCCGACAGGGGTCTATGGCTACACCTTC. The V call is TRBV9, the J call TRBJ1-2, with TRBD1 matching over 8 bases. The CDR3 extends over 15 amino acids. The junction had 6 bases not matched to a gene; V was cut back by 1 base and J by 4 bases. In germline, CDR1 is SGDLS, CDR2 YYNGEE.

The rearrangement links TRBV24-1 to TRBJ1-5; maybe TRBD1 (5 bases). CDR3 length: 13 amino acids. CDR1 KGHDR and CDR2 SFDVKD come from the germline V gene. The V end was cut by 5 bases, the J end by 2 bases, with 6 bases between. CDR3 sequence (DNA): TGTGCCACCAGTGTACAGGGCAATCAGCCCCAGCATTTT. Its translation is CATSVQGNQPQHF.

V gene TRBV7-8 combines with J gene TRBJ2-1; 7 positions match TRBD1. With 5 bases clipped from V and 0 bases from J, the junction kept 7 bases outside the gene matches. The germline CDR1 and CDR2 sequences are SGHVS and FQNEAQ. The CDR3 is made up of 16 amino acids. The CDR3 protein is CASSPQTGNSYNEQFF. In DNA form, the CDR3 reads TGTGCCAGCAGCCCCCAGACAGGGAACTCCTACAATGAGCAGTTCTTC.

This clone was seen just once. This sequence joins TRBV6-5 and TRBJ2-7; TRBD1 aligns across 8 bases. Trimming cost V 9 bases and J 5 bases; bases outside gene matches: 3. Germline values: CDR1 MNHEY, CDR2 SVGAGI. The CDR3 runs 11 residues. The CDR3 DNA reads TGTGCCAGTAGACAGGGGAACGAGCAGTACTTC. As protein: CASRQGNEQYF.